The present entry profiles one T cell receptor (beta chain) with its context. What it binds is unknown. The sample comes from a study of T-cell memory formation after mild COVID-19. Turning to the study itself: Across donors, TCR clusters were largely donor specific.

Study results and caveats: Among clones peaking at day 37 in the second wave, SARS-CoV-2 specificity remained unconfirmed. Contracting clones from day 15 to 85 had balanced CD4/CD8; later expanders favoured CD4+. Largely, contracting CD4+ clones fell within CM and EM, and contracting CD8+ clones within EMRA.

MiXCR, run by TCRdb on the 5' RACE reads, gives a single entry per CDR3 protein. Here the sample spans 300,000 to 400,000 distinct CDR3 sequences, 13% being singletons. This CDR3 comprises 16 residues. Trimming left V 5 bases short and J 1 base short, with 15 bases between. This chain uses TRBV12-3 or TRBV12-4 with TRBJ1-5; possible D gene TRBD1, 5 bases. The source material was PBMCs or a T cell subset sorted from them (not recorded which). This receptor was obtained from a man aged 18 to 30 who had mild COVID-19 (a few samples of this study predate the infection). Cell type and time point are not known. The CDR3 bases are TGTGCCAGCAGTCCCTGGGACCTACTAAGCAATCAGCCCCAGCATTTT. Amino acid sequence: CASSPWDLLSNQPQHF.